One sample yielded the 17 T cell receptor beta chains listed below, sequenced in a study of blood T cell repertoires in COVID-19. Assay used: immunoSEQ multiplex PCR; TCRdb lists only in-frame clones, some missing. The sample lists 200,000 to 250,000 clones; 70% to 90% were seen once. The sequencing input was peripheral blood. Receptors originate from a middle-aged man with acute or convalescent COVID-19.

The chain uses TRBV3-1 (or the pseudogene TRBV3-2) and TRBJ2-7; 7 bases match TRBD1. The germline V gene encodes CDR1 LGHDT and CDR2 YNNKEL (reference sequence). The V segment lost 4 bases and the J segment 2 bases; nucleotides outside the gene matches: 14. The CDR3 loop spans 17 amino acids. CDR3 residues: CASSPRLHTGATYEQYF. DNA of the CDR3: TGTGCCAGCAGCCCCCGCCTCCACACAGGGGCGACCTACGAGCAGTACTTC.

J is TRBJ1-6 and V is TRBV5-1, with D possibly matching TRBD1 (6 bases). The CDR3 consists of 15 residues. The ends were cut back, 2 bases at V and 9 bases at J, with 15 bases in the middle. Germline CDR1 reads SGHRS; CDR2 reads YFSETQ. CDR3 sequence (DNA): TGCGCCAGCAGCTTTTTCAGGGGCGAGAGTTCACCCCTCCACTTT. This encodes CASSFFRGESSPLHF.

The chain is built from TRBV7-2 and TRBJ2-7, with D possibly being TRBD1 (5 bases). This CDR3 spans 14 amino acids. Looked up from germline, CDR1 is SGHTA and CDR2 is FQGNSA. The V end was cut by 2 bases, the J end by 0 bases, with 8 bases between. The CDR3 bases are TGTGCCAGCAGCTTACAGGGAAACTCCTACGAGCAGTACTTC. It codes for CASSLQGNSYEQYF.

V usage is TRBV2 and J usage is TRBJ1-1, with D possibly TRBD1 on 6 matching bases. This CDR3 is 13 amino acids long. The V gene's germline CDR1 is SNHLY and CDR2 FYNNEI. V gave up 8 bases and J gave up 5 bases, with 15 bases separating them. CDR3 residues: CASASSTGTEAFF. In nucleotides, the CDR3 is TGTGCCAGCGCTTCGAGTACAGGGACTGAAGCTTTCTTT.

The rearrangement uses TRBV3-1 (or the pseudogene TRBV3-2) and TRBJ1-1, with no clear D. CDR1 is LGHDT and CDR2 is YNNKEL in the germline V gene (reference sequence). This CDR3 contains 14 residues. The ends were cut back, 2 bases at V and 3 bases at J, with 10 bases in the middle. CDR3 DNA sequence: TGTGCCAGCAGCCAACGCCGGGTGGACACTGAAGCTTTCTTT. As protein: CASSQRRVDTEAFF.

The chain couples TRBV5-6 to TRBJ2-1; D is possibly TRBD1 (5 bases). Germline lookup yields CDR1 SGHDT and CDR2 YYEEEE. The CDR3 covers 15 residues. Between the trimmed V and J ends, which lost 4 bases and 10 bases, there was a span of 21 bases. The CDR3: CASSAWGSPGVEQFF. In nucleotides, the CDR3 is TGTGCCAGCAGCGCATGGGGCAGTCCTGGGGTGGAGCAGTTCTTC. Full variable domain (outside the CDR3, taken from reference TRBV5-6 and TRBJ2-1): DAGVTQSPTHLIKTRGQQVTLRCSPKSGHDTVSWYQQALGQGPQFIFQYYEEEERQRGNFPDRFSGHQFPNYSSELNVNALLLGDSALYLCASSAWGSPGVEQFFGPGTRLTVL.

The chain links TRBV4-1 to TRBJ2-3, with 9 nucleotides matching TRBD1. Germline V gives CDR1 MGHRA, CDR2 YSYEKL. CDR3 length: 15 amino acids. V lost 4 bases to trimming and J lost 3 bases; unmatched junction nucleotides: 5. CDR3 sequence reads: CASSRTGGVTDTQYF. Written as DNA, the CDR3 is TGCGCCAGCAGCCGTACAGGGGGCGTAACAGATACGCAGTATTTT.

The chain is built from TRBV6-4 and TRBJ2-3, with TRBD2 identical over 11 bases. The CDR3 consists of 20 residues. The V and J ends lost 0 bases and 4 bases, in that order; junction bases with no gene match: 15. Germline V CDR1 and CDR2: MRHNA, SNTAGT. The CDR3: CASSDSRWSSGGGFSDTQYF. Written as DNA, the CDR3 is TGTGCCAGCAGTGACTCGAGATGGAGTAGCGGGGGGGGATTTTCAGATACGCAGTATTTT.

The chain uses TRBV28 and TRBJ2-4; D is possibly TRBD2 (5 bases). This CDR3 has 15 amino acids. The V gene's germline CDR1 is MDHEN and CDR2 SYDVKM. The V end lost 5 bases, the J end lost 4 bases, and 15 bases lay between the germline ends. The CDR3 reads CASSAPAGNKNIQYF. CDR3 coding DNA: TGTGCCAGCAGTGCCCCCGCGGGTAATAAAAACATTCAGTACTTC.

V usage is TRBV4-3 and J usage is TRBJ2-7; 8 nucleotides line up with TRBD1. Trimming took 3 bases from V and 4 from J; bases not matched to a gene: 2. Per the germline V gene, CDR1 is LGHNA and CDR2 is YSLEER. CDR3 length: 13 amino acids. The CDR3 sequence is CASSQYRGYEQYF. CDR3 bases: TGCGCCAGCAGCCAGTACAGGGGGTACGAGCAGTACTTC.

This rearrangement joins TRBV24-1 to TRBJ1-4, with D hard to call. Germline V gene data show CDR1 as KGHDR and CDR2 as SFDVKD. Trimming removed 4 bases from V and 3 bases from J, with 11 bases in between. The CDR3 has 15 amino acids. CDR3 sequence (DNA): TGTGCCACCAGTGAGGCGGGTCGACCTAATGAAAAACTGTTTTTT. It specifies CATSEAGRPNEKLFF.

CDR3 in amino acids: CASSQGLQSYTF. As DNA, the CDR3 is TGTGCCAGCAGCCAAGGGCTTCAAAGCTACACCTTC. The rearrangement joins TRBV3-1 (or the pseudogene TRBV3-2) to TRBJ1-2; D remains unclear. This CDR3 contains 12 residues. Germline loops: CDR1 LGHDT, CDR2 YNNKEL (reference sequence). V lost 1 base, J lost 9 bases, and 9 bases lay in between.

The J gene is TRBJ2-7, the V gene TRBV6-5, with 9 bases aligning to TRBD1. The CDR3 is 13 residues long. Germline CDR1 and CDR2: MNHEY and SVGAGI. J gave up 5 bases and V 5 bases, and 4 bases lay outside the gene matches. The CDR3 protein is CASSRDRAHEQYF. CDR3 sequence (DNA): TGTGCCAGCAGTAGGGACAGGGCCCACGAGCAGTACTTC.

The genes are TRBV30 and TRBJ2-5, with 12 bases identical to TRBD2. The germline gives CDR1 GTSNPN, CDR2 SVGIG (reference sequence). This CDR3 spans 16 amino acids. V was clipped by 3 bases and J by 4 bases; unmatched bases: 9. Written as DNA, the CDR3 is TGTGCCTGGAGCGCCGCGGCTAGCGGGGGGGGAGAGACCCAGTACTTC. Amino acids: CAWSAAASGGGETQYF.

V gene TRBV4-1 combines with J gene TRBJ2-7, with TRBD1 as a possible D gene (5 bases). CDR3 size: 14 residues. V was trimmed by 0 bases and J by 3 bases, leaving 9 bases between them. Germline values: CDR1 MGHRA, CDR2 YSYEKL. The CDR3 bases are TGCGCCAGCAGCCAAGACAGGGCCATCTACGAGCAGTACTTC. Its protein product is CASSQDRAIYEQYF.

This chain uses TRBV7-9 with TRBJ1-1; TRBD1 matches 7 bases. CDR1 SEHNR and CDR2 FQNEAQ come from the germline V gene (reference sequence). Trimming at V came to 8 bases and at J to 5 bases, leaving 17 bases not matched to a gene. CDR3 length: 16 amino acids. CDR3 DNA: TGTGCCAGCCACTCCTGGTCAGGGGGTAGTAGGACTGAAGCTTTCTTT. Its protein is CASHSWSGGSRTEAFF.

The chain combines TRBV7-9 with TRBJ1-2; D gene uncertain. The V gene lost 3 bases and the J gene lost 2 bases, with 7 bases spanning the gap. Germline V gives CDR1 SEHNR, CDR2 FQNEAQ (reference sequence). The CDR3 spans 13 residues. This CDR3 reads CASSFDTNYGYTF. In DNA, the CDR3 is TGTGCCAGCAGCTTCGACACCAACTATGGCTACACCTTC.